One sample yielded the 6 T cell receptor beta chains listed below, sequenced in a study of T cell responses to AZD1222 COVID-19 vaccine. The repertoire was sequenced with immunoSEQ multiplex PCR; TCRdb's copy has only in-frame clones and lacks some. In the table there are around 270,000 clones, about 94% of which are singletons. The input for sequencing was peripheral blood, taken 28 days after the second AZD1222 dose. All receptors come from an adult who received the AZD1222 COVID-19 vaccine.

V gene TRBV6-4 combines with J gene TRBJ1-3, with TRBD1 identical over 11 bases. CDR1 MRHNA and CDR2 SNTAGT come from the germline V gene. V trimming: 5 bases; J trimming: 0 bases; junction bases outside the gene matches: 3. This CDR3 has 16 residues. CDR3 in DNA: TGTGCCAGCAGTAGGGGACAGGGGGTCTCTGGAAACACCATATATTTT. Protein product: CASSRGQGVSGNTIYF.

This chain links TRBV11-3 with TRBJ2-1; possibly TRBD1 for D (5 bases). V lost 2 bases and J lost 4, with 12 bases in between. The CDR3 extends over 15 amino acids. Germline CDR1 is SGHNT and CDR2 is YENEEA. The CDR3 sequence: CASSLRQSGYNEQFF. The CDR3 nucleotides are TGTGCCAGCAGCTTACGACAGTCGGGTTACAATGAGCAGTTCTTC.

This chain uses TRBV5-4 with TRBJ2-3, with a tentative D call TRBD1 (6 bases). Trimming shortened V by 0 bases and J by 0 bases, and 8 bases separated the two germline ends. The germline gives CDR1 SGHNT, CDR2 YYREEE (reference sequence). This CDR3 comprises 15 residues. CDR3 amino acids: CASSLGQASTDTQYF. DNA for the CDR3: TGTGCCAGCAGCTTGGGACAGGCTAGCACAGATACGCAGTATTTT.

The CDR3 bases are TGTGCCAGCAGTCCCCGGGACAGCGCCACGAGGAACACCATATATTTT. Its translation is CASSPRDSATRNTIYF. The gene calls are TRBV6-6 and TRBJ1-3; 7 nucleotides line up with TRBD1. The junction had 14 bases not matched to a gene; V was cut back by 5 bases and J by 7 bases. There are 16 residues in the CDR3. CDR1 and CDR2 (germline): MNHNY, SVGAGI (reference sequence).

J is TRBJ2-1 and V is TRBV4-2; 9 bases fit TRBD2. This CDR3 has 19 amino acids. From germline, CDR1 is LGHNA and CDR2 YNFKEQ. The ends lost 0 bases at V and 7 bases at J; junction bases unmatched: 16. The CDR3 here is CASSQDGNSGGLQRNEQFF. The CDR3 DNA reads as TGTGCCAGCAGCCAAGATGGTAATAGCGGGGGCTTACAAAGGAATGAGCAGTTCTTC.

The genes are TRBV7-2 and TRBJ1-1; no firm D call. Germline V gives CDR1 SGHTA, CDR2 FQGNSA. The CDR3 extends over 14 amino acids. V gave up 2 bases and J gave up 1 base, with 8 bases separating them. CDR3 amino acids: CASSLRRANTEAFF. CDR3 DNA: TGTGCCAGCAGCTTACGTAGGGCGAACACTGAAGCTTTCTTT.